The rows below give T cell receptor beta chains drawn from one sample of a study of blood T cell repertoires in COVID-19. TCRdb's table, derived via immunoSEQ multiplex PCR, lists solely in-frame clones and lacks some. Of almost 25,000 clones listed, about 90% are singletons. What was sequenced was peripheral blood. All receptors come from a man between 65 and 85 years old with active COVID-19. CDR3s include the opening cysteine and the closing phenylalanine or tryptophan. The order of the fields is J gene, V gene, CDR3 protein.

TRBJ2-6	TRBV28	CASSWEGRNSGANVLTF
TRBJ2-3	TRBV4-2	CASSPAGHSSTDTQYF
TRBJ2-5	TRBV2	CASRSDRDQETQYF
TRBJ1-5	TRBV30	CAWSVLPGHRVNQPQHF
TRBJ2-7	TRBV11-2	CASSLAWAPTYEQYF
TRBJ1-6	TRBV4-3	CASSQDSGENSPLHF
TRBJ2-7	TRBV27	CASVGSRGAPYEQYF
TRBJ2-7	TRBV27	CASSYGQGFYEQYF
TRBJ2-2	TRBV18	CASSRTTGVRTGELFF
TRBJ2-7	TRBV4-2	CASSHTMLAGPTYEQYF
TRBJ2-5	TRBV10-2	CASSEWTAGRLGETQYF
TRBJ1-1	TRBV27	CASSLYDRYTEAFF
TRBJ2-5	TRBV10-3	CAISETIIAGGEETQYF
TRBJ2-3	TRBV6-2/TRBV6-3	CASSGGAADTQYF
TRBJ2-3	TRBV7-9	CASSSGLAGVYTDTQYF
TRBJ1-1	TRBV5-8	CASSLMGWLGVNTEAFF
TRBJ1-3	TRBV7-3	CASSFGQVGNTIYF
TRBJ1-2	TRBV28	CASTLRQGANYGYTF
TRBJ2-2	TRBV5-3	CARSLAGGICANTGELFF
TRBJ2-2	TRBV7-9	CASSTRGNTGELFF
TRBJ2-3	TRBV7-2	CASSLGSAGDTQYF
TRBJ2-7	TRBV3-1/TRBV3-2	CASSPWGGDEQYF
TRBJ1-2	TRBV7-2	CASSLGGTGGQGYTF
TRBJ1-3	TRBV7-9	CASTLFQGASGNTIYF
TRBJ2-1	TRBV29-1	CSVVRGYNEQFF
TRBJ2-2	TRBV7-6	CASSPPRDRTSIYANTGELFF
TRBJ2-3	TRBV3-1/TRBV3-2	CASSQGRGLAGVGDTQYF
TRBJ2-7	TRBV27	CASSLQGAHEQYF
TRBJ2-1	TRBV13	CASSAGLGNEQFF
TRBJ2-5	TRBV6-5	CASSISRDRETQYF
TRBJ2-3	TRBV2	CASSGQGAGDTQYF
TRBJ2-7	TRBV6-2/TRBV6-3	CASSRPGRTYEQYF
TRBJ2-4	TRBV5-1	CASSQRLAGVGKNIQYF
TRBJ2-1	TRBV19	CASSRLAGYYNEQFF
TRBJ1-5	TRBV6-5	CASNSPSYSNQPQHF
TRBJ2-1	TRBV7-6	CASSLVSGPNWNEQFF
TRBJ2-5	TRBV5-1	CASSSEAGPYF
TRBJ1-2	TRBV5-8	CASDTGRTLNYGYTF
TRBJ2-3	TRBV4-3	CASSQMMRGTDTQYF
TRBJ1-5	TRBV7-2	CASSLVSQGSNQPQHF
TRBJ1-5	TRBV28	CASSSRGGGNQPQHF
TRBJ2-7	TRBV3-1/TRBV3-2	CASSQGGTGIYEQYF
TRBJ2-3	TRBV7-9	CASSPLAVTDTQYF
TRBJ2-7	TRBV7-8	CASSPQTAPYEQYF